Listed below are T cell receptor beta chains from one sample, sequenced in a study of CD8 T cells in Susac syndrome. TCRdb reanalysed the immunoSEQ multiplex PCR reads using MiXCR and keeps one entry per CDR3 protein. Of 160,000 or so distinct CDR3 sequences in the sample, around 93% were seen once. Sequencing used CD4+ T cells from PBMCs. The receptor source for this set is a human donor in good health. Each CDR3 is given with its conserved first and last residue. Each record gives: clone size, J gene, CDR3 length, D gene, V gene, CDR3 protein, CDR3 DNA. The D gene is left open where the match is weak. For some rows the clone size is stated as once, few or many, or as a class when expanded; others skip it.

>.|TRBJ2-4|15|.|TRBV12-3/TRBV12-4
CASRPGRLAKNIQYF
TGTGCCAGCAGGCCAGGAAGGTTGGCCAAAAACATTCAGTACTTC
>.|TRBJ1-2|12|.|TRBV2
CASRLGDHGYTF
TGTGCCAGCAGATTAGGGGATCATGGCTACACCTTC
>.|TRBJ2-5|13|TRBD1|TRBV20-1
CSAWTGIKETQYF
TGCAGTGCGTGGACAGGGATAAAAGAGACCCAGTACTTC
>.|TRBJ1-1|17|.|TRBV14
CASSPGRGGRGDTEAFF
TGTGCCAGCAGCCCAGGTCGAGGGGGGCGCGGGGACACTGAAGCTTTCTTT
>once|TRBJ2-2|16|.|TRBV5-4
CASSLGQRDIAGELFF
TGTGCCAGCAGCTTGGGACAGCGAGATATCGCCGGGGAGCTGTTTTTT
>.|TRBJ2-7|14|.|TRBV2
CASTPESDSYEQYF
TGTGCCAGCACCCCAGAGAGTGATTCCTACGAGCAGTACTTC
>.|TRBJ1-1|13|.|TRBV3-1
CASSQGWNTEAFF
TGTGCCAGCAGCCAAGGCTGGAACACTGAAGCTTTCTTT
>.|TRBJ2-3|14|TRBD1|TRBV3-1
CASTGTGKTDTQYF
TGTGCCAGCACCGGGACAGGGAAGACAGATACGCAGTATTTT
>once|TRBJ1-2|14|.|TRBV12-3/TRBV12-4
CASSFRNLARGYTF
TGTGCCAGCAGTTTTCGTAACCTGGCTCGTGGCTACACCTTC
>.|TRBJ1-5|14|TRBD1|TRBV10-3
CAISESQGGGPQHF
TGTGCCATCAGTGAGTCACAGGGGGGAGGCCCCCAGCATTTT
>.|TRBJ1-2|14|.|TRBV19
CASTLKWDNYGYTF
TGTGCCAGTACCTTAAAATGGGATAACTATGGCTACACCTTC
>few|TRBJ1-4|16|.|TRBV4-2
CASSQDGRTWDEKLFF
TGTGCCAGCAGCCAAGATGGGAGGACCTGGGATGAAAAACTGTTTTTT
>.|TRBJ1-5|13|.|TRBV9
CASSVQDGALQHF
TGTGCCAGCAGCGTCCAGGACGGAGCTCTCCAGCATTTT
>.|TRBJ2-4|14|.|TRBV25-1
CASSDRVSGDIQYF
TGTGCCAGCAGTGATCGCGTGTCCGGGGACATTCAGTACTTC
>.|TRBJ2-7|12|TRBD2|TRBV5-6
CASSGTSDEQYF
TGTGCCAGCAGCGGGACTAGTGACGAGCAGTACTTC
>.|TRBJ2-1|19|TRBD2|TRBV3-1
CASSQELASGRPSYNEQFF
TGTGCCAGCAGCCAAGAGCTAGCTAGCGGGAGGCCTTCCTACAATGAGCAGTTCTTC
>.|TRBJ2-1|15|TRBD2|TRBV12-3/TRBV12-4
CASLLPGGRGNEQFF
TGTGCCAGCCTCCTTCCGGGGGGGCGCGGAAATGAGCAGTTCTTC
>.|TRBJ2-7|16|TRBD1|TRBV5-1
CASSLFVRTGGGEQYF
TGCGCCAGCAGCTTGTTCGTGAGGACAGGGGGCGGCGAGCAGTACTTC
>once|TRBJ1-6|12|.|TRBV27
CASSSPNSPLHF
TGTGCCAGCAGTTCACCGAATTCACCCCTCCACTTT
>.|TRBJ1-2|13|.|TRBV6-4
CASRDLNRDGYTF
TGTGCCAGCAGGGATTTGAACAGGGATGGCTACACCTTC
>once|TRBJ2-7|14|.|TRBV12-3/TRBV12-4
CASSSYLDVYEQYF
TGTGCCAGCAGTTCTTACTTGGACGTCTACGAGCAGTACTTC
>.|TRBJ1-6|15|.|TRBV5-4
CASSFGQKYNSPLHF
TGTGCCAGCAGCTTCGGTCAGAAATATAATTCACCCCTCCACTTT
>.|TRBJ1-5|15|TRBD1|TRBV19
CASSKGQGAGQPQHF
TGTGCCAGTAGTAAGGGACAGGGGGCGGGCCAGCCCCAGCATTTT
>.|TRBJ2-7|13|.|TRBV16
CASSQGLAGEQYF
TGTGCCAGCAGCCAAGGACTGGCGGGCGAGCAGTACTTC
>.|TRBJ2-3|14|.|TRBV24-1
CATSDPSGADTQYF
TGTGCCACCAGTGATCCCTCAGGGGCAGATACGCAGTATTTT
>.|TRBJ1-5|13|.|TRBV19
CASSTRVYQPQHF
TGTGCCAGTAGTACCAGGGTTTATCAGCCCCAGCATTTT
>.|TRBJ2-7|13|TRBD2|TRBV5-1
CASSLGTSEEQYF
TGCGCCAGCAGCTTGGGGACTAGCGAAGAGCAGTACTTC
>.|TRBJ1-6|14|.|TRBV7-3
CASSLGRGNSPLHF
TGTGCCAGCAGCTTAGGCAGGGGTAATTCACCCCTCCACTTT
>.|TRBJ2-4|14|.|TRBV9
CASTHTGSRNIQYF
TGTGCCAGCACTCATACAGGGTCAAGAAACATTCAGTACTTC
>.|TRBJ2-5|14|.|TRBV18
CASSPGLQQETQYF
TGTGCCAGCTCACCAGGGCTACAACAAGAGACCCAGTACTTC
>.|TRBJ2-7|14|.|TRBV20-1
CSARGPTGTDEQYF
TGCAGTGCTAGGGGCCCGACAGGAACTGACGAGCAGTACTTC
>.|TRBJ1-4|15|.|TRBV6-6
CASRLPGDGYEKLFF
TGTGCCAGCAGGTTACCAGGTGATGGGTATGAAAAACTGTTTTTT
>.|TRBJ2-1|16|TRBD1|TRBV12-3/TRBV12-4
CASSFRTGPKYNEQFF
TGTGCCAGCAGTTTCCGGACAGGGCCAAAGTACAATGAGCAGTTCTTC
>.|TRBJ1-5|13|TRBD1|TRBV30
CAWSRQGDQPQHF
TGTGCCTGGAGTCGGCAGGGGGATCAGCCCCAGCATTTT
>.|TRBJ1-1|16|TRBD1|TRBV27
CASSLDRDVMDTEAFF
TGTGCCAGCAGCTTGGACAGGGATGTTATGGACACTGAAGCTTTCTTT
>.|TRBJ2-2|16|.|TRBV5-1
CASSLVGSRSTGELFF
TGCGCCAGCAGCTTGGTGGGGAGCAGAAGCACCGGGGAGCTGTTTTTT
>.|TRBJ1-5|13|.|TRBV30
CAWSEGQNQPQHF
TGTGCCTGGAGTGAGGGACAAAATCAGCCCCAGCATTTT
>.|TRBJ2-3|14|TRBD1|TRBV10-3
CAISETGSGDTQYF
TGTGCCATCAGCGAGACAGGGTCCGGAGATACGCAGTATTTT
>.|TRBJ1-1|14|.|TRBV20-1
CSATQQGLNTEAFF
TGCAGTGCTACTCAACAGGGCTTGAACACTGAAGCTTTCTTT
>.|TRBJ2-4|16|TRBD2|TRBV2
CASSESLAGAKNIQYF
TGTGCCAGCAGTGAATCACTAGCGGGGGCCAAAAACATTCAGTACTTC
>.|TRBJ2-1|13|.|TRBV2
CASTLDNYNEQFF
TGTGCCAGCACCTTAGACAACTACAATGAGCAGTTCTTC
>.|TRBJ2-2|12|.|TRBV29-1
CSFRWGTGELFF
TGCAGTTTTAGGTGGGGAACCGGGGAGCTGTTTTTT
>.|TRBJ2-2|16|TRBD2|TRBV24-1
CATSDFAGDGTGELFF
TGTGCCACCAGTGATTTTGCGGGGGATGGCACCGGGGAGCTGTTTTTT
>.|TRBJ1-1|13|.|TRBV6-1
CAIKTGDGTEAFF
TGTGCCATTAAGACGGGGGACGGAACTGAAGCTTTCTTT
>.|TRBJ1-1|14|TRBD1|TRBV7-9
CASSNYRGNTEAFF
TGTGCCAGCAGCAACTACAGGGGGAACACTGAAGCTTTCTTT
>.|TRBJ1-1|13|TRBD1|TRBV7-2
CASSYLGQGIAFF
TGTGCCAGCAGCTACTTGGGACAGGGGATAGCTTTCTTT
>.|TRBJ1-6|15|.|TRBV5-4
CASSRSIRNNSPLHF
TGTGCCAGCAGCCGTTCTATACGTAATAATTCACCCCTCCACTTT
>.|TRBJ2-5|16|.|TRBV7-2
CASSLGLNPPQETQYF
TGTGCCAGCAGCTTAGGGTTGAATCCACCCCAAGAGACCCAGTACTTC
>.|TRBJ1-3|13|.|TRBV19
CATAGRSGNTIYF
TGTGCCACCGCAGGTCGATCTGGAAACACCATATATTTT
>.|TRBJ2-3|16|TRBD2|TRBV5-4
CASSAGGSRSTDTQYF
TGTGCCAGCAGTGCCGGGGGGTCACGTAGCACAGATACGCAGTATTTT
>.|TRBJ2-5|16|TRBD2|TRBV5-1
CASSPRSGGYQETQYF
TGCGCCAGCAGCCCCAGATCGGGGGGTTACCAAGAGACCCAGTACTTC